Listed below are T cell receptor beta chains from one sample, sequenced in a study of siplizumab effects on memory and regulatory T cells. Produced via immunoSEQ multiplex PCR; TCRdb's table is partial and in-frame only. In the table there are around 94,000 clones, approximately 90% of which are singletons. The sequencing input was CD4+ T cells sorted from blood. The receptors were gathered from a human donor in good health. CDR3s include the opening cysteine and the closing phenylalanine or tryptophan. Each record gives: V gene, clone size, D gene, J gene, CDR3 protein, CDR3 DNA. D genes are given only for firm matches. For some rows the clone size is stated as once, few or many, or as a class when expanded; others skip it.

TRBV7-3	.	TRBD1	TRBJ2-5	CASSWGQSETQYF	TGTGCCAGCAGCTGGGGACAGTCAGAGACCCAGTACTTC
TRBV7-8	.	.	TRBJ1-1	CASSLVYDWRRNTEAFF	TGTGCCAGCAGCTTAGTATATGATTGGCGGAGAAACACTGAAGCTTTCTTT
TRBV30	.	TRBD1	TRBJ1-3	CASPGQGENTIYF	TGTGCCAGTCCGGGACAGGGTGAAAACACCATATATTTT
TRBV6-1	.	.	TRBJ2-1	CASSEALFGGKKINEQFF	TGTGCCAGCAGTGAAGCGCTTTTTGGGGGCAAAAAAATTAATGAGCAGTTCTTC
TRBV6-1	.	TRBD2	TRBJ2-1	CASRRLAANEQFF	TGTGCCAGCAGGCGACTAGCAGCCAATGAGCAGTTCTTC
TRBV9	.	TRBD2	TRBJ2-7	CASSPSGGIYEQYF	TGTGCCAGCAGCCCGTCGGGAGGGATCTACGAGCAGTACTTC
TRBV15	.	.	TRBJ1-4	CATSRIPTAAQNEKLFF	TGTGCCACCAGCAGGATTCCCACCGCGGCCCAAAATGAAAAACTGTTTTTT
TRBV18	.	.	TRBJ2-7	CASSLSTGPLYEQYF	TGTGCCAGCTCACTAAGCACCGGGCCACTCTACGAGCAGTACTTC
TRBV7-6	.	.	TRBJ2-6	CASSFLLGNSGANVLTF	TGTGCCAGCAGCTTTTTATTAGGGAACTCTGGGGCCAACGTCCTGACTTTC
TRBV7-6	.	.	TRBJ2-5	CASSLSLRETQYF	TGTGCCAGCAGCTTATCCCTGAGGGAGACCCAGTACTTC
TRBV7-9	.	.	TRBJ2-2	CASSYRMPTGELFF	TGTGCCAGCAGCTACCGGATGCCTACCGGGGAGCTGTTTTTT
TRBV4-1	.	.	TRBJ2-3	CASSPAVSAGPQLVQYF	TGCGCCAGCAGCCCCGCAGTCTCAGCGGGCCCCCAATTAGTGCAGTATTTT
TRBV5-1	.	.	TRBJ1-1	CASSLANSARSTEAFF	TGCGCCAGCAGCTTGGCAAACTCGGCCCGTAGTACTGAAGCTTTCTTT
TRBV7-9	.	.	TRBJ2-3	CASSQQLTSTDTQYF	TGTGCCAGCAGCCAACAGTTAACTAGCACAGATACGCAGTATTTT
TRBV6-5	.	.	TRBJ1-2	CASRLGASNYGYTF	TGTGCCAGCAGACTGGGGGCGTCTAACTATGGCTACACCTTC
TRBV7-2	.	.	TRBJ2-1	CASSLGRNNEQFF	TGTGCCAGCAGCTTAGGGCGTAACAATGAGCAGTTCTTC
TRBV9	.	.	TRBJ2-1	CASSPPRTGAGEQFF	TGTGCCAGCAGCCCACCCCGGACCGGGGCGGGGGAGCAGTTCTTC
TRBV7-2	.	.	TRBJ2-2	CASSPQTGLAPTGELFF	TGTGCCAGCAGCCCACAAACAGGCCTAGCGCCCACCGGGGAGCTGTTTTTT
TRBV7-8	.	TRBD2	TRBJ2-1	CASSLTVGRDEQFF	TGTGCCAGCAGCTTAACTGTGGGGAGGGATGAGCAGTTCTTC
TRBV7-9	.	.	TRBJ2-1	CASSLQNEQFF	TGTGCCAGCAGCTTACAGAATGAGCAGTTCTTC
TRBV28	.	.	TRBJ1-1	CAIQGGVEAEAFF	TGTGCCATTCAAGGGGGAGTAGAAGCTGAAGCTTTCTTT
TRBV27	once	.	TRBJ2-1	CASSLRGLGNNEQFF	TGTGCCAGCAGCCTGCGGGGGCTGGGGAACAATGAGCAGTTCTTC
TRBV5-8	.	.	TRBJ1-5	CASSFSIPKGPQHF	TGTGCCAGCAGCTTTAGTATCCCGAAGGGGCCCCAGCATTTT
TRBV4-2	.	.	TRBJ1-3	CASSQGARQENTIYF	TGTGCCAGCAGCCAAGGGGCGAGACAGGAAAACACCATATATTTT
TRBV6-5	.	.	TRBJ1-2	CASRPDSLVESYTF	TGTGCCAGCAGGCCCGACAGTTTGGTGGAGAGCTACACCTTC
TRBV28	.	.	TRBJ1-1	CASSSSGQRNTEAFF	TGTGCCAGCAGTTCCTCCGGACAGCGAAACACTGAAGCTTTCTTT
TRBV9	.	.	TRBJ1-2	CASKALRDGYTF	TGTGCCAGCAAAGCCCTGCGCGATGGCTACACCTTC
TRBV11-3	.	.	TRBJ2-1	CASSSETGSSYNEQFF	TGTGCCAGCAGCTCGGAGACGGGGAGCTCCTACAATGAGCAGTTCTTC
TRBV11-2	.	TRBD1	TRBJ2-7	CASSAPRQGVFEQYF	TGTGCCAGCAGCGCTCCGAGACAGGGGGTGTTCGAGCAGTACTTC
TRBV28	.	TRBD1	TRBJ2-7	CASSRPGTGGGEQYF	TGTGCCAGCAGTCGCCCCGGGACAGGGGGGGGTGAGCAGTACTTC
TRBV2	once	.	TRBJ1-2	CASSVLGINYGYTF	TGTGCCAGCAGTGTTTTAGGGATTAACTATGGCTACACCTTC
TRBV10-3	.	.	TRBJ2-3	CAISEGDPDTQYF	TGTGCCATCAGTGAAGGGGACCCCGATACGCAGTATTTT
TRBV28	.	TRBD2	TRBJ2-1	CASTTPGRSGGTSEQFF	TGTGCCAGCACTACCCCAGGGAGGTCGGGAGGCACCAGTGAGCAGTTCTTC
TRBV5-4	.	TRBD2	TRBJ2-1	CASSLVMTSGTYNEQFF	TGTGCCAGCAGCTTGGTCATGACTAGCGGGACCTACAATGAGCAGTTCTTC
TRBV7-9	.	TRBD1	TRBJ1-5	CASSYDRGDQPQHF	TGTGCCAGCAGCTACGACAGGGGGGATCAGCCCCAGCATTTT
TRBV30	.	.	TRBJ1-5	CAWSGGNSNQPQHF	TGTGCCTGGAGTGGGGGGAATAGCAATCAGCCCCAGCATTTT
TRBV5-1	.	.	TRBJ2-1	CASSLFGGEQFF	TGCGCCAGCAGCTTGTTCGGGGGTGAGCAGTTCTTC
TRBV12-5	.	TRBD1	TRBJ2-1	CASGSRDRGYNEQFF	TGTGCTAGTGGCTCCCGGGACAGGGGTTACAATGAGCAGTTCTTC
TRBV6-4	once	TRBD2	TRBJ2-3	CASKPGLADTDTQYF	TGTGCCAGCAAACCGGGACTAGCTGACACAGATACGCAGTATTTT
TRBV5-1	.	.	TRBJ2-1	CASSFNGGQGNYNEQFF	TGCGCCAGCAGCTTTAACGGGGGGCAGGGAAACTACAATGAGCAGTTCTTC
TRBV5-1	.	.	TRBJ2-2	CASSLSGIAAGELFF	TGCGCCAGCAGTTTATCAGGGATTGCTGCCGGGGAGCTGTTTTTT